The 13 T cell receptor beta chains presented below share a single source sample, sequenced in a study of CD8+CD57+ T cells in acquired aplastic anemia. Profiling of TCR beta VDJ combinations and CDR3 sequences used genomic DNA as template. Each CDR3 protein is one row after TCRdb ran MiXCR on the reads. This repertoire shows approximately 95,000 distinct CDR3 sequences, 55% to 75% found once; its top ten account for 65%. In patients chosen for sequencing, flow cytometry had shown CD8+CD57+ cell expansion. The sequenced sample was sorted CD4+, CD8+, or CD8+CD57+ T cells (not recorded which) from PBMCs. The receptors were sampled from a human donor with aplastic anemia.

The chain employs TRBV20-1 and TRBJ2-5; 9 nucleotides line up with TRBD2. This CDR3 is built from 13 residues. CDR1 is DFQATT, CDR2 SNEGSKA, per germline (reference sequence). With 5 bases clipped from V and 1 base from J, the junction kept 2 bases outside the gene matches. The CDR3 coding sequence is TGCAGTGCTCAGCGGGGGGTCCAAGAGACCCAGTACTTC. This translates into CSAQRGVQETQYF.

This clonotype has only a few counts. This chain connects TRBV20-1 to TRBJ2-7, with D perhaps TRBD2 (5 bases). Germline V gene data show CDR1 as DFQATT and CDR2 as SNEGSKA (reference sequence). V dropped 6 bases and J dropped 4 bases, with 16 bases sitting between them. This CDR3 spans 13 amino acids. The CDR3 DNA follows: TGCAGTGCAATGGCTACTAGTTCGTACGAGCAGTACTTC. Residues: CSAMATSSYEQYF.

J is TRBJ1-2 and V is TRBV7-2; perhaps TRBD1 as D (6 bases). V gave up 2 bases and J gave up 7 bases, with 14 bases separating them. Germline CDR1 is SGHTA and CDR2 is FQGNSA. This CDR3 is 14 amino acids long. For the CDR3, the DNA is TGTGCCAGCAGCTTACTCAGGGGAGGGAGTGGCTACACCTTC. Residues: CASSLLRGGSGYTF.

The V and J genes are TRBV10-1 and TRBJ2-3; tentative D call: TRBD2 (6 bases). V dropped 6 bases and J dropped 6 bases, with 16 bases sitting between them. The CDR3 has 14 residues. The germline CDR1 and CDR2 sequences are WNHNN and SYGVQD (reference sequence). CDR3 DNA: TGCGCCAGCAGCCAAGACTGGAGGGTGGATACGCAGTATTTT. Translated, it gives CASSQDWRVDTQYF.

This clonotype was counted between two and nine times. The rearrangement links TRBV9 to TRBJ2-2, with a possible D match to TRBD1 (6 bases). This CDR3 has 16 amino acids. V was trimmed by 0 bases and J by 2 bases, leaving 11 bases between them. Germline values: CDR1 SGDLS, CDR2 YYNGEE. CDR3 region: CASSVVGTPNTGELFF. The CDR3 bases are TGTGCCAGCAGCGTAGTTGGGACACCTAACACCGGGGAGCTGTTTTTT.

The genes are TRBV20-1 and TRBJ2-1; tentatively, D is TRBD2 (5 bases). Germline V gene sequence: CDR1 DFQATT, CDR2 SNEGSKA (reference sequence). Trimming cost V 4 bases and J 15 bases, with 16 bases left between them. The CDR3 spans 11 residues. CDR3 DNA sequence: TGCAGTGCTACGTCCGCGGAGGCCCCGTTCTTC. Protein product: CSATSAEAPFF.

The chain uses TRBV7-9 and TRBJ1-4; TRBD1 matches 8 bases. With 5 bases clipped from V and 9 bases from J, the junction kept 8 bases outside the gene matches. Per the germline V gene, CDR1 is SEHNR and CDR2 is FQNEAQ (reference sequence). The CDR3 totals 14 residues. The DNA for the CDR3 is TGTGCCAGCAGCGCCCAGACAGGGGATAAAAAACTGTTTTTT. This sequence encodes CASSAQTGDKKLFF.

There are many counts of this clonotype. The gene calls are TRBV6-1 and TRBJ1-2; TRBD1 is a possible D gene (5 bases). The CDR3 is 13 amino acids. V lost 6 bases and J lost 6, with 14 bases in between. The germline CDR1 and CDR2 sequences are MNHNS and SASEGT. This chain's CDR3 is CASSPGPFNGYTF. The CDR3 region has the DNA TGTGCCAGCAGCCCGGGACCCTTCAATGGCTACACCTTC.

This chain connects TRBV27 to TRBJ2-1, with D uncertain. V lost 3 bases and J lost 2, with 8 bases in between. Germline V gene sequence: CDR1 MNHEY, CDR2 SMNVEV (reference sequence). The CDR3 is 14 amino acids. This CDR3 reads CASSFLSAYNEQFF. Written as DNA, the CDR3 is TGTGCCAGCAGTTTCTTAAGCGCCTACAATGAGCAGTTCTTC.

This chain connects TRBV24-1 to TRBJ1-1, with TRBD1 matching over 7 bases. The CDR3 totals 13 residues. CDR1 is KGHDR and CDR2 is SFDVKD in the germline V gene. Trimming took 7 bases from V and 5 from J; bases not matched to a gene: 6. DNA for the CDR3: TGTGCCACCAGGACTACAGGGGAGACTGAAGCTTTCTTT. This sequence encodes CATRTTGETEAFF.

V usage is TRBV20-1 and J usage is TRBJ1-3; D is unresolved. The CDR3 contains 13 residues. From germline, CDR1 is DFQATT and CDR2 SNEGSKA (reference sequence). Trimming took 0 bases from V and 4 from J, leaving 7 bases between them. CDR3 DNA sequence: TGCAGTGCTAGAGAAGACAAAGGAAACACCATATATTTT. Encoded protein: CSAREDKGNTIYF.

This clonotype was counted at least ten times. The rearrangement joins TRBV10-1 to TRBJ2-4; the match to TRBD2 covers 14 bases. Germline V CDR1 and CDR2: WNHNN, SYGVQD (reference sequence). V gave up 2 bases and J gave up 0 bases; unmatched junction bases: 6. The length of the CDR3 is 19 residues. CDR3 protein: CASSERTSGGSLAKNIQYF. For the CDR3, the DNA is TGCGCCAGCAGTGAGAGGACTAGCGGGGGGTCACTAGCCAAAAACATTCAGTACTTC.

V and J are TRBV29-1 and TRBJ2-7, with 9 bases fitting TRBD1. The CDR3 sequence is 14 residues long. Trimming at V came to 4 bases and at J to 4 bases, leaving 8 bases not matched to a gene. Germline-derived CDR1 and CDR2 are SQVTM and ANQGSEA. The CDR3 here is CSVVEQGAFYEQYF. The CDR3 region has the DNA TGCAGCGTTGTCGAACAGGGGGCTTTTTACGAGCAGTACTTC.